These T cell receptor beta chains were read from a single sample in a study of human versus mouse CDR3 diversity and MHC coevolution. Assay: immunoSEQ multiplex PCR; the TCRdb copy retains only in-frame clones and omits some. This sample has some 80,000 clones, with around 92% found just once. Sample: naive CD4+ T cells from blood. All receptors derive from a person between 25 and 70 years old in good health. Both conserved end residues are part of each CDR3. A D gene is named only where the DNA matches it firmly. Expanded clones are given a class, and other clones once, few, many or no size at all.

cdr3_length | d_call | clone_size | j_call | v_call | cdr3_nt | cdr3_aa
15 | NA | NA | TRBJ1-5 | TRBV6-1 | TGTGCCAGCACTTCCTCAACAGACGGAACTCAGCCCCAGCATTTT | CASTSSTDGTQPQHF
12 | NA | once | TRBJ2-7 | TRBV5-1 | TGCGCCAGCAGCCTACAGGGAAACGAGCAGTACTTC | CASSLQGNEQYF
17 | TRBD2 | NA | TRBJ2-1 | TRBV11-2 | TGTGCCAGCAGCCCAGGGGCTAGCGGGAGGGCTCGAAATGAGCAGTTCTTC | CASSPGASGRARNEQFF
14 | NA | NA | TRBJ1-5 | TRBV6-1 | TGTGCCAGCAGTATAGGGGGAAGCAATCAGCCCCAGCATTTT | CASSIGGSNQPQHF
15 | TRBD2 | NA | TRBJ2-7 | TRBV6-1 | TGTGCCAGCAGAGAGACCGGGACTAGTATCTACGAGCAGTACTTC | CASRETGTSIYEQYF
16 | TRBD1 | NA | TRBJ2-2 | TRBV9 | TGTGCCAGCAGCCTCCGACAGGGTCGCAGCACCGGGGAGCTGTTTTTT | CASSLRQGRSTGELFF
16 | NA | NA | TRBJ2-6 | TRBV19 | TGTGCCAGTAGCCTCCTTCAGGGGCCGGGGGCCAACGTCCTGACTTTC | CASSLLQGPGANVLTF
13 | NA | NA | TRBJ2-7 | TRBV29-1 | TGCAGCGTCCAAGCCGGGACACCCTACGAGCAGTACTTC | CSVQAGTPYEQYF
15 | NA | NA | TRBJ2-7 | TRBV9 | TGTGCCAGCAGCGTCCCTCAGGGCTTATCCTACGAGCAGTACTTC | CASSVPQGLSYEQYF
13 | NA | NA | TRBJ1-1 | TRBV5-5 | TGTGCCAGCAGCTTGGGGGGGGATAGTGAAGCTTTCTTT | CASSLGGDSEAFF
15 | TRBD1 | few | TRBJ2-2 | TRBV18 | TGTGCCAGCTCACGCCGGGACAGCGACACCGGGGAGCTGTTTTTT | CASSRRDSDTGELFF
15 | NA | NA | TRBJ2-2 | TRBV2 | TGTGCCAGCAGGGCTACTAGATTAAACACCGGGGAGCTGTTTTTT | CASRATRLNTGELFF
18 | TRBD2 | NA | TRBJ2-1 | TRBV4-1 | TGCGCCAGCAGCCAAGGCCTAGCGGGGGGGCTTGCCTACAATGAGCAGTTCTTC | CASSQGLAGGLAYNEQFF
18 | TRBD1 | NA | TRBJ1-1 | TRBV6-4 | TGTGCCAGCAGTGTTCCGGGACAGGACTCCCTGGCGAACACTGAAGCTTTCTTT | CASSVPGQDSLANTEAFF
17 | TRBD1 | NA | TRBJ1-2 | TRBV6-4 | TGTGCCAGCAGCCCCGAATTCTCGGTACAGGGGGCGTATGGCTACACCTTC | CASSPEFSVQGAYGYTF
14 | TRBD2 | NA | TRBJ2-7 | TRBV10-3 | TGTGCCATCAGTGGACGGCGGGGGACCTACGAGCAGTACTTC | CAISGRRGTYEQYF
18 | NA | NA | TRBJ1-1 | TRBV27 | TGTGCCAGCAGCTCCGGACAGTTCCGGAGCGCCCTGAACACTGAAGCTTTCTTT | CASSSGQFRSALNTEAFF
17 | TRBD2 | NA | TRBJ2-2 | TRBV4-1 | TGCGCCAGCAGCCAAGGAGTTTATAGCGGGAGAATCGGGGAGCTGTTTTTT | CASSQGVYSGRIGELFF
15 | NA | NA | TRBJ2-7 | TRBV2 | TGTGCCAGCAGTGAAGCAGGACAGAGTTCCTACGAGCAGTACTTC | CASSEAGQSSYEQYF
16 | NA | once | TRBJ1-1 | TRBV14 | TGTGCCAGCAGCCAAGAAAGGGCAGGGGTTGGGACTGAAGCTTTCTTT | CASSQERAGVGTEAFF
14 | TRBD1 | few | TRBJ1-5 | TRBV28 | TGTGCCAGCAGTTACCCCGGGACAGATCAGCCCCAGCATTTT | CASSYPGTDQPQHF
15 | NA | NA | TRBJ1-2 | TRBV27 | TGTGCCAGCAGTTTAATGGGGGGGGCGGACTATGGCTACACCTTC | CASSLMGGADYGYTF
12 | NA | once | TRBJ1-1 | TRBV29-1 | TGCAGCATTCTAAGGGGGTCCGCTGAAGCTTTCTTT | CSILRGSAEAFF
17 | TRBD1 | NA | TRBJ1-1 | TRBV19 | TGTGCCAGTAGTATCAGGATCGGACAGGGCCCGAACACTGAAGCTTTCTTT | CASSIRIGQGPNTEAFF
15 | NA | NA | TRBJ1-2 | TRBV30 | TGTGCCTGGAGTGTACTGGGAGGGGATAACTATGGCTACACCTTC | CAWSVLGGDNYGYTF
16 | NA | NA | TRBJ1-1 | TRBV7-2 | TGTGCCAGCAGTGTCTTGGGGGCGGGGGTGAACACTGAAGCTTTCTTT | CASSVLGAGVNTEAFF
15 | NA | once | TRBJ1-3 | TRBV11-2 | TGTGCCAGCACCCCCTACTCTAGGGGGAGAAACACCATATATTTT | CASTPYSRGRNTIYF
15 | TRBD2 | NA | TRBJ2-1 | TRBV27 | TGTGCCAGCAGTCTGACTAGCGGGACGTACAATGAGCAGTTCTTC | CASSLTSGTYNEQFF
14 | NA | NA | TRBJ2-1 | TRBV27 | TGTGCCAGCAGTGAGTCGGGAGATTTCAATGAGCAGTTCTTC | CASSESGDFNEQFF
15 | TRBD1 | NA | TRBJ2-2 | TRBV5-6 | TGTGCCAGCAGCCCGGCCCGGACAGGGGGCGGGGAGCTGTTTTTT | CASSPARTGGGELFF
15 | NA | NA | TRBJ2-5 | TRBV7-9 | TGTGCCAGCAGCTTAAGAGCTGGGGCCCGAGAGACCCAGTACTTC | CASSLRAGARETQYF
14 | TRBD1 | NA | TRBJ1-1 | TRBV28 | TGTGCCAGCAGTTTATGGGGACAGGGTTCTGAAGCTTTCTTT | CASSLWGQGSEAFF
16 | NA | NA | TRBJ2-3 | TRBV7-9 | TGTGCCAGCAGCTTAGTTGTACTAGGGAGCACAGATACGCAGTATTTT | CASSLVVLGSTDTQYF
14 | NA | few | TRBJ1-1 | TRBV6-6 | TGTGCCAGCAGTTACTCGATAGTGAACACTGAAGCTTTCTTT | CASSYSIVNTEAFF
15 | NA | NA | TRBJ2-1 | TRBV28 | TGTGCCAGCAGCCCACCCTCCGGGATCTACAATGAGCAGTTCTTC | CASSPPSGIYNEQFF
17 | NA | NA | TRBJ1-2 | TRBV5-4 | TGTGCCAGCAGCCTGGAAGGGGGATCGGGGGGCTCCTATGGCTACACCTTC | CASSLEGGSGGSYGYTF
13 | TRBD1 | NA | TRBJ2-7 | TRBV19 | TGTGCCAGTGAGAGTCCAGGGGGCCGGGAGCAGTACTTC | CASESPGGREQYF
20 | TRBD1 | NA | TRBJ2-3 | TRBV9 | TGTGCCAGCAGCGTAGGAACTGACATCGGACAGGTGGGGCAGCCAGATACGCAGTATTTT | CASSVGTDIGQVGQPDTQYF
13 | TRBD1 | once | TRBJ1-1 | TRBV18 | TGTGCCAGCTCCCAGACAGGGAGCACTGAAGCTTTCTTT | CASSQTGSTEAFF
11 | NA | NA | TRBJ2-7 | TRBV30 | TGTGCCTGGAACTTAGGGGGCGAGCAGTACTTC | CAWNLGGEQYF
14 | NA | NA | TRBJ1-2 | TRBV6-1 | TGTGCCAGCAGTGAAAGTAGGGGGAACTATGGCTACACCTTC | CASSESRGNYGYTF
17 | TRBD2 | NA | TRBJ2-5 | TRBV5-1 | TGCGCCAGCAGCTTAGGACTAGCGGGGGCCGGAGGTGAGACCCAGTACTTC | CASSLGLAGAGGETQYF
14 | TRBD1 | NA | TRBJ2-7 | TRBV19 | TGTGCCAGTAGTCTAGGACAGGGGGCTAGCGAGCAGTACTTC | CASSLGQGASEQYF
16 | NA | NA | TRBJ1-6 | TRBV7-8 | TGTGCCAGCAGCCCCCGAGATGGCTCCTATAATTCACCCCTCCACTTT | CASSPRDGSYNSPLHF
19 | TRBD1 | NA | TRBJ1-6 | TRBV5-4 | TGTGCCAGCAGCTTACAGGGGGCTAGTTTTAGCTCCTATAATTCACCCCTCCACTTT | CASSLQGASFSSYNSPLHF
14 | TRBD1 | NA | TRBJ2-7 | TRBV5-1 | TGCGCCAGCAGCTCGGGACAGGGTTCCTACGAGCAGTACTTC | CASSSGQGSYEQYF
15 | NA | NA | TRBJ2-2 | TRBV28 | TGTGCCAGCAGTAACCGACAGGGACTCACCGGGGAGCTGTTTTTT | CASSNRQGLTGELFF